Listed below are T cell receptor beta chains from one sample, sequenced in a study of cytomegalovirus exposure and HLA in healthy donors. The assay was immunoSEQ multiplex PCR, and TCRdb's table has in-frame clones only and misses some. Here the sample spans about 170,000 clones, approximately 89% being singletons. The sequenced sample consisted of PBMCs. These receptors all come from a woman between 18 and 29 years old in good health and CMV-seropositive. CDR3s include the opening cysteine and the closing phenylalanine or tryptophan. A D gene is named only where the DNA matches it firmly. Clone size, where shown, is once, few, many, or a class for clones that have expanded.

d_call: .
v_call: TRBV7-9
cdr3_length: 14
j_call: TRBJ1-2
clone_size: .
cdr3_nt: TGTGCCAGCAGCTCACGGGGGGGTATCTATGGCTACACCTTC
cdr3_aa: CASSSRGGIYGYTF

d_call: .
v_call: TRBV19
cdr3_length: 16
j_call: TRBJ1-1
clone_size: .
cdr3_nt: TGTGCCAGTAGTATAGGGGGAGGTGGCCCCCAGACTGAAGCTTTCTTT
cdr3_aa: CASSIGGGGPQTEAFF

d_call: .
v_call: TRBV10-2
cdr3_length: 12
j_call: TRBJ2-1
clone_size: .
cdr3_nt: TGCGCCAGCATGGACAACTACAATGAGCAGTTCTTC
cdr3_aa: CASMDNYNEQFF

d_call: .
v_call: TRBV30
cdr3_length: 14
j_call: TRBJ2-2
clone_size: .
cdr3_nt: TGTGCCTGGAGTAATGGCCCAGAGGCCGGGGAGCTGTTTTTT
cdr3_aa: CAWSNGPEAGELFF

d_call: .
v_call: TRBV5-1
cdr3_length: 16
j_call: TRBJ1-2
clone_size: .
cdr3_nt: TGCGCCAGCAGCTTGGTGTCCGGGACACGGAACTATGGCTACACCTTC
cdr3_aa: CASSLVSGTRNYGYTF

d_call: TRBD2
v_call: TRBV6-5
cdr3_length: 15
j_call: TRBJ2-3
clone_size: once
cdr3_nt: TGTGCCAGCAGTTACCAGGGAGGGAGCACAGATACGCAGTATTTT
cdr3_aa: CASSYQGGSTDTQYF

d_call: TRBD1
v_call: TRBV7-3
cdr3_length: 13
j_call: TRBJ2-7
clone_size: .
cdr3_nt: TGTGCCAGCAGCTTAGGGACAGGGCTAGAGCAGTACTTC
cdr3_aa: CASSLGTGLEQYF

d_call: .
v_call: TRBV6-1
cdr3_length: 13
j_call: TRBJ2-1
clone_size: .
cdr3_nt: TGTGCCAGTTGGACAGTCACGCCCAATGAGCAGTTCTTC
cdr3_aa: CASWTVTPNEQFF

d_call: .
v_call: TRBV5-8
cdr3_length: 14
j_call: TRBJ2-7
clone_size: .
cdr3_nt: TGTGCCAGCAGCTTCATAGGGGACAACTACGAGCAGTACTTC
cdr3_aa: CASSFIGDNYEQYF

d_call: TRBD2
v_call: TRBV10-2
cdr3_length: 14
j_call: TRBJ2-7
clone_size: once
cdr3_nt: TGCGCCAGCAGTCCGGCGGGAGCATGGAACGAGCAGTACTTC
cdr3_aa: CASSPAGAWNEQYF

d_call: .
v_call: TRBV5-1
cdr3_length: 16
j_call: TRBJ2-2
clone_size: .
cdr3_nt: TGCGCCAGCAGCGGAACTACAGGAGTCGGTACCGGGGAGCTGTTTTTT
cdr3_aa: CASSGTTGVGTGELFF

d_call: .
v_call: TRBV7-7
cdr3_length: 13
j_call: TRBJ2-3
clone_size: .
cdr3_nt: TGTGCTAGCAGCTCGGGATTCACAGATACGCAGTATTTT
cdr3_aa: CASSSGFTDTQYF

d_call: TRBD1
v_call: TRBV11-2
cdr3_length: 17
j_call: TRBJ2-1
clone_size: .
cdr3_nt: TGTGCCAGCAGCTCACCCACCGGGACAGGGATCTACAATGAGCAGTTCTTC
cdr3_aa: CASSSPTGTGIYNEQFF

d_call: .
v_call: TRBV2
cdr3_length: 16
j_call: TRBJ2-1
clone_size: .
cdr3_nt: TGTGCCAGCAGCCCTCTGGTCGGGAGCGAGGACAATGAGCAGTTCTTC
cdr3_aa: CASSPLVGSEDNEQFF

d_call: .
v_call: TRBV6-6
cdr3_length: 16
j_call: TRBJ2-3
clone_size: .
cdr3_nt: TGTGCCAGCACCCGACAGTCAGGGACTAGCACAGATACGCAGTATTTT
cdr3_aa: CASTRQSGTSTDTQYF

d_call: TRBD1
v_call: TRBV10-2
cdr3_length: 15
j_call: TRBJ2-1
clone_size: .
cdr3_nt: TGCGCCAGCACCCCGACAGGGTATGGTTACAATGAGCAGTTCTTC
cdr3_aa: CASTPTGYGYNEQFF

d_call: .
v_call: TRBV11-2
cdr3_length: 14
j_call: TRBJ2-7
clone_size: .
cdr3_nt: TGTGCCAGCAGCCTCACAGGGCGATCCTACGAGCAGTACTTC
cdr3_aa: CASSLTGRSYEQYF

d_call: .
v_call: TRBV7-5
cdr3_length: 17
j_call: TRBJ1-2
clone_size: .
cdr3_nt: TGTGCCAGAAGCCCGGGGGACAGGACACCATCATCCTATGGCTACACCTTC
cdr3_aa: CARSPGDRTPSSYGYTF

d_call: .
v_call: TRBV11-2
cdr3_length: 15
j_call: TRBJ2-1
clone_size: .
cdr3_nt: TGTGCCAGCAGCTTAGGACCACGAAGAGGGGGTGGGCAGTTCTTC
cdr3_aa: CASSLGPRRGGGQFF

d_call: .
v_call: TRBV5-1
cdr3_length: 14
j_call: TRBJ1-4
clone_size: .
cdr3_nt: TGCGCCAGCAGCTTCCGGGAGGCGGATGAAAAACTGTTTTTT
cdr3_aa: CASSFREADEKLFF

d_call: .
v_call: TRBV15
cdr3_length: 16
j_call: TRBJ2-1
clone_size: .
cdr3_nt: TGTGCCACCAGCAGGGCCCCGGGGGTCTCCTACAATGAGCAGTTCTTC
cdr3_aa: CATSRAPGVSYNEQFF

d_call: .
v_call: TRBV4-2
cdr3_length: 14
j_call: TRBJ1-2
clone_size: .
cdr3_nt: TGTGCCAGCAGCCAAGAAGGGGAAGGCTATGGCTACACCTTC
cdr3_aa: CASSQEGEGYGYTF

d_call: .
v_call: TRBV7-2
cdr3_length: 13
j_call: TRBJ1-2
clone_size: .
cdr3_nt: TGTGCCAGCAACCAGGGATGGGGTTATGGCTACACCTTC
cdr3_aa: CASNQGWGYGYTF

d_call: .
v_call: TRBV5-1
cdr3_length: 11
j_call: TRBJ1-1
clone_size: .
cdr3_nt: TGCGCCAGCAAGTACTCCACTGAAGCTTTCTTT
cdr3_aa: CASKYSTEAFF

d_call: .
v_call: TRBV6-5
cdr3_length: 10
j_call: TRBJ2-5
clone_size: .
cdr3_nt: TGTGCCAGCGGGCGAGAGACCCAGTACTTC
cdr3_aa: CASGRETQYF

d_call: TRBD2
v_call: TRBV30
cdr3_length: 12
j_call: TRBJ2-3
clone_size: .
cdr3_nt: TGTGCCTGGACGCAGGCGGGAGCTACGCAGTATTTT
cdr3_aa: CAWTQAGATQYF

d_call: .
v_call: TRBV7-9
cdr3_length: 16
j_call: TRBJ2-1
clone_size: .
cdr3_nt: TGTGCCAGCAGCTTAGTGGGCGGGCGCGTCTACAATGAGCAGTTCTTC
cdr3_aa: CASSLVGGRVYNEQFF

d_call: TRBD1
v_call: TRBV19
cdr3_length: 14
j_call: TRBJ2-6
clone_size: .
cdr3_nt: TGTGCCAGTAGTTGGGACAGGGCAATTGGGGACCTGACTTTC
cdr3_aa: CASSWDRAIGDLTF

d_call: .
v_call: TRBV9
cdr3_length: 14
j_call: TRBJ2-5
clone_size: .
cdr3_nt: TGTGCCAGCAGCGGAGGACAGACGGGAGAGACCCAGTACTTC
cdr3_aa: CASSGGQTGETQYF

d_call: .
v_call: TRBV9
cdr3_length: 14
j_call: TRBJ2-1
clone_size: .
cdr3_nt: TGTGCCAGCGGCGCTAGCAAAACCCACAATGAGCAGTTCTTC
cdr3_aa: CASGASKTHNEQFF

d_call: TRBD1
v_call: TRBV27
cdr3_length: 18
j_call: TRBJ2-1
clone_size: .
cdr3_nt: TGTGCCAGCAGTTTGAGGACAGGGGGGTCGTTTAAGGTGGATGAGCAGTTCTTC
cdr3_aa: CASSLRTGGSFKVDEQFF

d_call: .
v_call: TRBV6-5
cdr3_length: 12
j_call: TRBJ2-2
clone_size: .
cdr3_nt: TGTGCCAGCAGCCCCAGGACCGGGGAGCTGTTTTTT
cdr3_aa: CASSPRTGELFF

d_call: TRBD1
v_call: TRBV7-3
cdr3_length: 13
j_call: TRBJ2-2
clone_size: .
cdr3_nt: TGTGCCAGCAGCGGGACAGGGGCCGGGGAGCTGTTTTTT
cdr3_aa: CASSGTGAGELFF

d_call: TRBD1
v_call: TRBV5-6
cdr3_length: 16
j_call: TRBJ2-7
clone_size: .
cdr3_nt: TGTGCCAGCAGCGGCATAACAGGGGGTTACTCCTACGAGCAGTACTTC
cdr3_aa: CASSGITGGYSYEQYF

d_call: TRBD1
v_call: TRBV2
cdr3_length: 18
j_call: TRBJ2-1
clone_size: .
cdr3_nt: TGTGCCAGCAGTGAAAGTCAAGGGGGACAGGGGGCCGTCGGTGAGCAGTTCTTC
cdr3_aa: CASSESQGGQGAVGEQFF

d_call: .
v_call: TRBV5-6
cdr3_length: 18
j_call: TRBJ2-6
clone_size: .
cdr3_nt: TGTGCCAGCAGCTGGAGGACAGAATCTAGCTCTGGGGCCAACGTCCTGACTTTC
cdr3_aa: CASSWRTESSSGANVLTF

d_call: .
v_call: TRBV5-1
cdr3_length: 14
j_call: TRBJ1-2
clone_size: few
cdr3_nt: TGCGCCAGCAGCCCGGAACTTCAGGGATCCGGCTACACCTTC
cdr3_aa: CASSPELQGSGYTF

d_call: .
v_call: TRBV28
cdr3_length: 14
j_call: TRBJ2-1
clone_size: .
cdr3_nt: TGTGCCAGCACCAAAGGGACCGGAGGGGATGAGCAGTTCTTC
cdr3_aa: CASTKGTGGDEQFF

d_call: .
v_call: TRBV29-1
cdr3_length: 14
j_call: TRBJ2-2
clone_size: once
cdr3_nt: TGCAGCGTTGAGCTCAGGGGTCTTACCGGGGAGCTGTTTTTT
cdr3_aa: CSVELRGLTGELFF

d_call: TRBD2
v_call: TRBV6-4
cdr3_length: 14
j_call: TRBJ2-3
clone_size: many
cdr3_nt: TGTGCCAGCAGTGACGGGACTAGCGCAGATACGCAGTATTTT
cdr3_aa: CASSDGTSADTQYF

d_call: TRBD1
v_call: TRBV10-3
cdr3_length: 16
j_call: TRBJ2-1
clone_size: .
cdr3_nt: TGTGCCATCAGTGAGTCGGAAGGACAGGGTGTCAATGAGCAGTTCTTC
cdr3_aa: CAISESEGQGVNEQFF

d_call: .
v_call: TRBV7-9
cdr3_length: 13
j_call: TRBJ1-1
clone_size: few
cdr3_nt: TGTGCCAGCAGAGAGAGGTGGGACACTGAAGCTTTCTTT
cdr3_aa: CASRERWDTEAFF